This passage covers 7 T cell receptor beta chains from one sample sequenced in a study of blood T cells in healthy people across ages (dated by TCRdb to between 2014 and 2016). The receptor library was made with 5' RACE. TCRdb names Illumina HiSeq 2500 as the instrument used. The second PCR ran for roughly 7 to 11 cycles and used a J-beta primer mix along with a sample-barcoded 5' primer. TCRdb's own reprocessing of the public reads used fastp at Q25 and MiXCR and kept productive beta chains. Entries that share a CDR3 protein sequence are merged under the most common genes and DNA. This sample comprises 600,000 to 1,000,000 distinct CDR3 sequences, 58% of them detected only once. Clones ranked in the top ten supply about 20% of the sample. The sample consisted of blood. These receptors originate from a man aged 25-40 years in good health.

This clonotype was counted many times. V gene TRBV28 combines with J gene TRBJ1-2; TRBD1 is a possible D gene (6 bases). The germline V and J ends were trimmed by 5 bases and 6 bases, with 10 bases remaining between them. This CDR3 is 12 amino acids long. Germline CDR1 reads MDHEN; CDR2 reads SYDVKM. CDR3 bases: TGTGCCAGCAGTACCTACAGGGATGGCTACACCTTC. Encoded protein: CASSTYRDGYTF.

This clonotype was seen a handful of times. V gene TRBV29-1 combines with J gene TRBJ2-4; D is possibly TRBD2 (5 bases). Germline loops: CDR1 SQVTM, CDR2 ANQGSEA. This CDR3 comprises 13 residues. Trimming cost V 6 bases and J 7 bases, with 16 bases left between them. CDR3: CSVISGRRNIQYF. Written as DNA, the CDR3 is TGCAGCGTCATAAGCGGAAGGAGGAACATTCAGTACTTC.

This clonotype was seen at least ten times. The rearrangement joins TRBV20-1 to TRBJ2-1; 14 nucleotides align to TRBD2. This CDR3 comprises 15 residues. The V and J ends lost 4 bases and 9 bases, in that order; junction bases with no gene match: 8. Germline-derived CDR1 and CDR2 are DFQATT and SNEGSKA (reference sequence). The CDR3 DNA reads TGCAGTGCTATTAGACTAGCGGGGGGGAGGACTGAGCAGTTCTTC. It specifies CSAIRLAGGRTEQFF.

The CDR3 loop is CASSWGGYTEAFF. CDR3 bases: TGTGCCAGCAGTTGGGGCGGGTACACTGAAGCTTTCTTT. The rearrangement joins TRBV6-5 to TRBJ1-1; TRBD1 might be the D (5 bases). The CDR3 runs to 13 residues. The V gene's germline CDR1 is MNHEY and CDR2 SVGAGI. The germline V and J ends were trimmed by 4 bases and 3 bases, with 9 bases remaining between them.

J is TRBJ2-1 and V is TRBV15; perhaps TRBD2 as D (6 bases). Looked up from germline, CDR1 is LNHNV and CDR2 is YYDKDF (reference sequence). The CDR3 is 16 residues long. V shed 2 bases and J shed 4 bases, with 15 bases lying between them. CDR3 nucleotide sequence: TGTGCCACCAGCAGAAGAGGGACCAGCGGGTACAATGAGCAGTTCTTC. Translating it yields CATSRRGTSGYNEQFF.

The gene calls are TRBV5-1 and TRBJ2-3; D not resolved. Germline V gene lookup returns CDR1 SGHRS and CDR2 YFSETQ. Trimming removed 0 bases from V and 0 bases from J, with 8 bases in between. The CDR3 is 15 residues long. In nucleotides, the CDR3 is TGCGCCAGCAGCTTGGACGCCCTTAGCACAGATACGCAGTATTTT. It translates to CASSLDALSTDTQYF.

The chain combines TRBV7-9 with TRBJ2-5; 9 bases line up with TRBD1. The assigned J gene may be wrong: the sequence end matches TRBJ2-7 better. Germline V gene lookup returns CDR1 SEHNR and CDR2 FQNEAQ (reference sequence). CDR3 size: 17 residues. DNA of the CDR3: TGTGCCAGCAGCTTAATCGTTTGGGACAGGGATTACAACGAGCAGTACTTC. The encoded protein is CASSLIVWDRDYNEQYF.